This T cell receptor (beta chain) was identified during a study of tumor and adjacent non-tumor tissue in lung cancer. RNA was extracted from bulk tissue without any cell sorting. More than 3 cm separated this lung sample from the edge of the tumor. TCRbeta libraries were built with three rounds of nested PCR, modified from ARM-PCR. TCRdb redid the calling of the multiplex PCR reads with MiXCR, one entry per CDR3 protein. The sample has about 110,000 distinct CDR3 sequences, 60% to 70% seen once; the top ten hold about 20%. Study-wide findings and caveats: Normal lung showed higher cumulative top 100 clone frequency than tumor.

As for this clonotype: Its antigen is not identified. This may be a read error: a much more frequent sequence differs by one nucleotide.

Germline assignment: CDR1 MDHEN and CDR2 SYDVKM. The germline V and J ends were trimmed by 6 bases and 2 bases, with 22 bases remaining between them. The CDR3 runs to 17 residues. This rearrangement joins TRBV28 to TRBJ1-2, with D possibly being TRBD1 (6 bases). The receptor was isolated from a man in his 60s with non-small cell lung cancer. The sample was distant non-tumor lung tissue. The CDR3 loop reads CASSHIIQGVLNYGYTF. CDR3 coding DNA: TGTGCCAGCAGCCACATCATACAGGGTGTATTGAACTATGGCTACACCTTC.